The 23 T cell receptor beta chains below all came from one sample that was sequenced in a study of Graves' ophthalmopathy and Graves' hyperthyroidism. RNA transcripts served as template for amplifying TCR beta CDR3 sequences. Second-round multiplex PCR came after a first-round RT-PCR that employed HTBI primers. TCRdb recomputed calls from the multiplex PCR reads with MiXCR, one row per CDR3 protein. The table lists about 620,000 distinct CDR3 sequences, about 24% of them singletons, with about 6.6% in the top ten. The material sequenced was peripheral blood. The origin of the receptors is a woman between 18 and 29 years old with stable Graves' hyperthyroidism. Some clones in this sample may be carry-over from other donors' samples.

DNA of the CDR3: TGTGCCAGCAGCCTCCCAAGCGGATTACGGTTTCGGGGTTCACCCCTCCACTTT. Translating gives CASSLPSGLRFRGSPLHF. This chain connects TRBV2 to TRBJ1-6; no reliable D call. Trimming removed 6 bases at V and 9 bases at J, with 27 bases between. In germline, CDR1 is SNHLY, CDR2 FYNNEI. The CDR3 loop spans 18 amino acids.

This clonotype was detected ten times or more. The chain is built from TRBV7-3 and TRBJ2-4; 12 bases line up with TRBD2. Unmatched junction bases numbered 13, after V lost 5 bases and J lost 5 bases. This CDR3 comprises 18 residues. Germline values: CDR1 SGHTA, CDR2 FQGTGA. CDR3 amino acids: CASSLSPPGLAGENIQYF. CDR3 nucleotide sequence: TGTGCCAGCAGCCTCAGCCCCCCGGGACTAGCGGGCGAAAACATTCAGTACTTC.

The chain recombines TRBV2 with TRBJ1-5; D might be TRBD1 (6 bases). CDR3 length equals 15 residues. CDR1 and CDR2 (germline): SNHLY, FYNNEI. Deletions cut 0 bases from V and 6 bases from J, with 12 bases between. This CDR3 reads CASSEARGAGQPQHF. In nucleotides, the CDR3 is TGTGCCAGCAGTGAAGCGCGGGGGGCGGGTCAGCCCCAGCATTTT.

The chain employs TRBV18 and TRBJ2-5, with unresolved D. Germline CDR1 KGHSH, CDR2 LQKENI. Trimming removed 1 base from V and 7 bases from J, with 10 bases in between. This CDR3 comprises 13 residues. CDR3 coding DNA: TGTGCCAGCTCACCACTAGACTCTGGGACCCAGTACTTC. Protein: CASSPLDSGTQYF.

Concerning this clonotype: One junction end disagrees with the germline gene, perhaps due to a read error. In DNA, the CDR3 is TGTGCCAGCAGCTTATGGGCGGGCCAGAAGAACACTGGAGCTTTCTTT. It specifies CASSLWAGQKNTGAFF. The chain employs TRBV7-8 and TRBJ1-1; D gene unclear. CDR1 is SGHVS and CDR2 is FQNEAQ in the germline V gene. The CDR3 runs to 16 residues.

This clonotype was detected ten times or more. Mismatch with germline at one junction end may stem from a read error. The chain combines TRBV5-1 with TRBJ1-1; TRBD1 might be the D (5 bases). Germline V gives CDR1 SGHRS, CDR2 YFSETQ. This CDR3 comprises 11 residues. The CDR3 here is CASRSEGPGIF. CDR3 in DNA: TGCGCCAGCCGTAGCGAGGGACCCGGGATCTTT.

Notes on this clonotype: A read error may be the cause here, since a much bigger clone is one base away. The CDR3 DNA reads as TGTGTCAGCAGACCCCAAGTAGTAGGTGAAGCTTTCTTT. The encoded protein is CVSRPQVVGEAFF. V is TRBV28 and J is TRBJ1-1; D unresolved. CDR3 length: 13 residues. Germline lookup yields CDR1 MDHEN and CDR2 SYDVKM.

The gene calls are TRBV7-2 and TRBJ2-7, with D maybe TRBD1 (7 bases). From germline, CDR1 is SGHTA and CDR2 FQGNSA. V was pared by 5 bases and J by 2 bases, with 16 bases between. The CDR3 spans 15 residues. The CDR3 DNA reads TGTGCCAGCAGCCAGGGGGGCACCACGACCTACGAGCAGTACTTC. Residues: CASSQGGTTTYEQYF.

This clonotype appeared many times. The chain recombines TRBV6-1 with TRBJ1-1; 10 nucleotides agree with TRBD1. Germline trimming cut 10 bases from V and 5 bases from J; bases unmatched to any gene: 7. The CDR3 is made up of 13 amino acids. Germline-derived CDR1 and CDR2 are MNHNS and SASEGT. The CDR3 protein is CATLTGGDTEAFF. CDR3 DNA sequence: TGTGCCACCCTGACAGGGGGCGATACTGAAGCTTTCTTT.

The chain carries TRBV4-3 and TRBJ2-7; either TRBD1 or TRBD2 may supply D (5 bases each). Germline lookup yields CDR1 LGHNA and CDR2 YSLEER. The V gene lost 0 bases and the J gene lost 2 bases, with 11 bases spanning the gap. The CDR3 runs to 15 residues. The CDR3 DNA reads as TGCGCCAGCAGCCAAGAAGGGACCGCAACCTACGAGCAGTACTTC. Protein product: CASSQEGTATYEQYF.

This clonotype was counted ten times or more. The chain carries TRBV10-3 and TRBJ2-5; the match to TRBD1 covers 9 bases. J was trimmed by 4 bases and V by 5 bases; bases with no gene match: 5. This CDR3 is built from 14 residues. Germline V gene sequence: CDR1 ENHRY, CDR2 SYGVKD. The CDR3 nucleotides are TGTGCCATCAGTCCGGGACAGGGAAGAGAGACCCAGTACTTC. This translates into CAISPGQGRETQYF.

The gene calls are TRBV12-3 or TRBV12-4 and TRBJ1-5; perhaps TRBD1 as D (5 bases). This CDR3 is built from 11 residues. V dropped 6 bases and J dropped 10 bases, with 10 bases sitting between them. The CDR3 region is CASSITGPQHF. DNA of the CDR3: TGTGCCAGCAGCATAACAGGACCCCAGCATTTT.

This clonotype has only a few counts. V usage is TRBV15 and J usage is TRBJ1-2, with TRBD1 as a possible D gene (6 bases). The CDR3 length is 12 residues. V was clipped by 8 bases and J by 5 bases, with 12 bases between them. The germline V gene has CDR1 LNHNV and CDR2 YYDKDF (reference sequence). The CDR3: CATHNRVYGYTF. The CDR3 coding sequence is TGTGCCACCCATAACAGGGTTTATGGCTACACCTTC. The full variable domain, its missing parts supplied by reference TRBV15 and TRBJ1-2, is DAMVIQNPRYQVTQFGKPVTLSCSQTLNHNVMYWYQQKSSQAPKLLFHYYDKDFNNEADTPDNFQSRRPNTSFCFLDIRSPGLGDTAMYLCATHNRVYGYTFGSGTRLTVV.

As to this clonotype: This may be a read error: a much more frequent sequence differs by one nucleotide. CDR3 loop: CASREQVTGELFF. The CDR3 coding sequence is TGTGCCAGCAGGGAACAGGTCACCGGGGAGCTGTTTTTT. The chain employs TRBV12-3 or TRBV12-4 and TRBJ2-2, with D perhaps TRBD1 (5 bases). Between the trimmed V and J ends, which lost 6 bases and 4 bases, there was a span of 9 bases. CDR3 length: 13 residues.

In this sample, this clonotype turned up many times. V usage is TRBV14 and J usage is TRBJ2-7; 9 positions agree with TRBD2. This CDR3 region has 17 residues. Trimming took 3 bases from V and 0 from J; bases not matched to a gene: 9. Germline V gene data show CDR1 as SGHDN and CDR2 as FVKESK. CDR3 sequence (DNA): TGTGCCAGCAGCCAGTGGGAGCGGGGGGCCCCCTCCTACGAGCAGTACTTC. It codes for CASSQWERGAPSYEQYF.

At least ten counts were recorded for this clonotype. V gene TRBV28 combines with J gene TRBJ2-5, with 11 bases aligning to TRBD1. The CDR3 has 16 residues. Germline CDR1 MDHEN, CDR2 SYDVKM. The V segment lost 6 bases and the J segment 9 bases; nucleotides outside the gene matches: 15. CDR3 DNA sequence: TGTGCCAGCAGCCCTCTAAGGACAGGGGGCGGCATGGCCCAGTACTTC. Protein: CASSPLRTGGGMAQYF.

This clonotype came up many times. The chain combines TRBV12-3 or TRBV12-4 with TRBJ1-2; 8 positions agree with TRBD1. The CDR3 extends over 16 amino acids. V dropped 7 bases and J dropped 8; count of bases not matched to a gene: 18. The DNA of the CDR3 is TGTGCCAGCATCACTGAGGGACAGGTAGTTGGGAGCGGCTACACCTTC. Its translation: CASITEGQVVGSGYTF.

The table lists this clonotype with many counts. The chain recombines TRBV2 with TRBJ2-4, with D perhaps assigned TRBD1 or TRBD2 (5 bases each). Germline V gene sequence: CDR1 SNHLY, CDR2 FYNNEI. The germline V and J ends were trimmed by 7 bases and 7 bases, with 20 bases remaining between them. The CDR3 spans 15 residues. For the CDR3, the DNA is TGTGCCAGCACCGAGGACACTCAGGGCGGGAACATTCAGTACTTC. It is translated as CASTEDTQGGNIQYF.

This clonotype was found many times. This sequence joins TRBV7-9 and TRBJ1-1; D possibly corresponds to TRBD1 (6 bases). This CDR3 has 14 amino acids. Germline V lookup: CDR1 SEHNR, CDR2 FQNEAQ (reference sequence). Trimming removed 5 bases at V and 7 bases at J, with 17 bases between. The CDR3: CASSAPRDTIEAFF. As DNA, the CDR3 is TGTGCCAGCAGCGCGCCCCGGGACACCATTGAAGCTTTCTTT.

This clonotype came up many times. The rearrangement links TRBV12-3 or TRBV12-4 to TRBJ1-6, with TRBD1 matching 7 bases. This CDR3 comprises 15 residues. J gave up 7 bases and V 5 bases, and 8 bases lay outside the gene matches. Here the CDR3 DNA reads TGTGCCAGCAGTACGAACAGGGGTGGGAATTCACCCCTCCACTTT. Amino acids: CASSTNRGGNSPLHF.

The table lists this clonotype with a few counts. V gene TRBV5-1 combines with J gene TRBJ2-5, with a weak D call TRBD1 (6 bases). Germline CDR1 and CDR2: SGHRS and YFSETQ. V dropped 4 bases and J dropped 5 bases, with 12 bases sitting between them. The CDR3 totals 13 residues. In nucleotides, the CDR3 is TGCGCCAGCAGCCACCGGACAGTCGAGACCCAGTACTTC. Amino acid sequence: CASSHRTVETQYF.

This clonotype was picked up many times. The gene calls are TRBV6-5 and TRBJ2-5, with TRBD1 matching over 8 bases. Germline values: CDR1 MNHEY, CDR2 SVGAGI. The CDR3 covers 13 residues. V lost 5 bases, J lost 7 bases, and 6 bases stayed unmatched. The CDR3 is CASSPGQVGTQYF. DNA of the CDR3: TGTGCCAGCAGTCCGGGACAGGTTGGGACCCAGTACTTC.

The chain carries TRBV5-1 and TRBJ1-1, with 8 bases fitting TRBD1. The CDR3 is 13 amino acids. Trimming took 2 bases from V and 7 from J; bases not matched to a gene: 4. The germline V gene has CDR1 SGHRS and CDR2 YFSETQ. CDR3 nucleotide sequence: TGCGCCAGCAGCTTATCAGGGGGCGGTGAAGCTTTCTTT. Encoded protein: CASSLSGGGEAFF.